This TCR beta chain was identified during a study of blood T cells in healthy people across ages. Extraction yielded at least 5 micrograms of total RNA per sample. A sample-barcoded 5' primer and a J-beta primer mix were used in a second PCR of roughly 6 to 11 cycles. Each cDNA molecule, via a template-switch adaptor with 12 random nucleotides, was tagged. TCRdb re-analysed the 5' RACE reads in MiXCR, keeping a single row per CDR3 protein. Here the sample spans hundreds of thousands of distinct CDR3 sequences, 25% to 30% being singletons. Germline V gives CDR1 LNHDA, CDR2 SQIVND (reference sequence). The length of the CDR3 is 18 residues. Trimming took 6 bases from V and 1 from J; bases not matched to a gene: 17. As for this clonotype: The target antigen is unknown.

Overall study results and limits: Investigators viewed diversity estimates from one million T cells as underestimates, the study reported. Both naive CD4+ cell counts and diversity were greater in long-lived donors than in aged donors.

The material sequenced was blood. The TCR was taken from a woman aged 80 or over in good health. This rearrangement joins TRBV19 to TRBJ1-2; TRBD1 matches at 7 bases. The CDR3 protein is CASSRASDRAVHNYGYTF. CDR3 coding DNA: TGTGCCAGTAGCCGAGCCAGCGACAGGGCCGTACATAACTATGGCTACACCTTC.